This passage covers 4 T cell receptor beta chains from one sample sequenced in a study of cytomegalovirus exposure and HLA in healthy donors. The PCR made use of 60 Vbeta and 13 Jbeta primers. TCRdb keeps only in-frame clones here, not all; method: immunoSEQ multiplex PCR. The table has 95,000 to 100,000 clones, approximately 77% seen once. The source material was PBMCs. These receptors were collected from a female donor in good health and CMV-seronegative.

This clone appeared a few times. The chain employs TRBV15 and TRBJ2-3, with D possibly TRBD2 on 6 matching bases. V was clipped by 0 bases and J by 0 bases, with 10 bases between them. Germline V lookup: CDR1 LNHNV, CDR2 YYDKDF (reference sequence). The length of the CDR3 is 16 residues. CDR3 region: CATSRDTGTSTDTQYF. In DNA, the CDR3 is TGTGCCACCAGCAGAGATACCGGGACTAGCACAGATACGCAGTATTTT.

The chain employs TRBV7-3 and TRBJ2-3, with D unresolved. From germline, CDR1 is SGHTA and CDR2 FQGTGA. This CDR3 comprises 16 residues. Trimming shortened V by 4 bases and J by 0 bases, and 14 bases separated the two germline ends. This CDR3 reads CASSSRERTSTDTQYF. The CDR3 nucleotides read TGTGCCAGCAGCTCCCGAGAGCGAACTAGCACAGATACGCAGTATTTT.

The rearrangement uses TRBV5-4 and TRBJ2-5; 8 bases fit TRBD1. The V gene end was trimmed by 4 bases and the J gene end by 4 bases; junction bases not matched to a gene: 9. The CDR3 runs to 15 residues. In germline, CDR1 is SGHNT, CDR2 YYREEE (reference sequence). The CDR3 bases are TGTGCCAGCAGCCTCGGACAGGGTACAAGAGAGACCCAGTACTTC. It yields the protein CASSLGQGTRETQYF.

The rearrangement joins TRBV19 to TRBJ1-6; weak D call: TRBD1 (6 bases). The ends were cut back, 3 bases at V and 10 bases at J, with 22 bases in the middle. CDR1 LNHDA and CDR2 SQIVND come from the germline V gene (reference sequence). This CDR3 comprises 17 residues. CDR3 loop: CASSIFKGTNGVSPLHF. CDR3 bases: TGTGCCAGTAGTATTTTCAAGGGGACAAACGGGGTCTCACCCCTCCACTTT.